The rows below give T cell receptor beta chains drawn from one sample of a study of T cells in Graves' hyperthyroidism and ophthalmopathy. TCRdb reprocessed the multiplex PCR reads via MiXCR and lists one record per CDR3 protein. The sample shows a few hundred thousand distinct CDR3 sequences, 20% to 25% of them seen only once. The sequencing sample was made of blood. The origin of the receptors is a man younger than 45 with Graves' ophthalmopathy. The CDR3 runs from the conserved cysteine through the conserved F or W. Fields, in order: V gene, D gene, clone size, J gene, CDR3 DNA, CDR3 protein. D genes are given only for firm matches. Expanded clones are given a class, and other clones once, few, many or no size at all.

v_call: TRBV20-1; d_call: -; clone_size: -; j_call: TRBJ1-2; cdr3_nt: TGCAGTGCTAGAGAACCAGGGATGAACTATGGCTACACCTTC; cdr3_aa: CSAREPGMNYGYTF
v_call: TRBV28; d_call: TRBD2; clone_size: many; j_call: TRBJ2-7; cdr3_nt: TGTGCCAGCAGTCCAGCCTCTAGCGGACCCTCCTACGAGCAGTACTTC; cdr3_aa: CASSPASSGPSYEQYF
v_call: TRBV2; d_call: TRBD1; clone_size: -; j_call: TRBJ1-1; cdr3_nt: TGTGCCAGCAGTGGGGACAGTACCACTGAAGCTTTCTTT; cdr3_aa: CASSGDSTTEAFF
v_call: TRBV11-2; d_call: -; clone_size: many; j_call: TRBJ2-5; cdr3_nt: TGTGCCAGCAGCTTAGCCGAGACCCAGTACTTC; cdr3_aa: CASSLAETQYF
v_call: TRBV28; d_call: -; clone_size: many; j_call: TRBJ1-1; cdr3_nt: TGTGCCAGCAGTTTCGCCACTGAAGCTTTCTTT; cdr3_aa: CASSFATEAFF
v_call: TRBV3-1; d_call: TRBD2; clone_size: -; j_call: TRBJ2-7; cdr3_nt: TGTGCCAGCAGCACTAGCGGGAGGCCTCGGCCCTACGAGCAGTACTTC; cdr3_aa: CASSTSGRPRPYEQYF
v_call: TRBV3-1; d_call: TRBD1; clone_size: -; j_call: TRBJ2-7; cdr3_nt: TGTGCCAGCTCACGAACGAACGAGGACAGGGGGCTCCACGAGCAGTACTTC; cdr3_aa: CASSRTNEDRGLHEQYF
v_call: TRBV4-1; d_call: -; clone_size: -; j_call: TRBJ2-7; cdr3_nt: TGCGCCAGCAGCCAAGCTGTACCCACCGAGCAGTACTTC; cdr3_aa: CASSQAVPTEQYF
v_call: TRBV5-5; d_call: -; clone_size: few; j_call: TRBJ2-3; cdr3_nt: TGTGCCAGCAGCTTGGTCGGCAGGGTTGAAGATACGCAGTATTTT; cdr3_aa: CASSLVGRVEDTQYF
v_call: TRBV28; d_call: -; clone_size: few; j_call: TRBJ1-5; cdr3_nt: TGTGCCAGCAGTTTAGGATGGGGGGGTAGCAATCAGCCCCAGCATTTT; cdr3_aa: CASSLGWGGSNQPQHF
v_call: TRBV11-2; d_call: TRBD1; clone_size: many; j_call: TRBJ1-2; cdr3_nt: TGTGCCAGCAGTTTCCAACTTGGGACAGCTCAAATAGGGGGGGATTATGGCTACACCTTC; cdr3_aa: CASSFQLGTAQIGGDYGYTF
v_call: TRBV3-1; d_call: -; clone_size: many; j_call: TRBJ2-1; cdr3_nt: TGTGCCAGCAGCCAAGATCCAGGGGTGGGTGAGCAGTTCTTC; cdr3_aa: CASSQDPGVGEQFF
v_call: TRBV20-1; d_call: -; clone_size: few; j_call: TRBJ2-3; cdr3_nt: TGCAGTGCTCCCAATTCCGGGGCGGGATCAGATACGCAGTATTTT; cdr3_aa: CSAPNSGAGSDTQYF
v_call: TRBV4-1; d_call: -; clone_size: -; j_call: TRBJ2-3; cdr3_nt: TGCGCCAGCAGCCAAGTTTCAGGACAGAGCACAGATACGCAGTATTTT; cdr3_aa: CASSQVSGQSTDTQYF
v_call: TRBV29-1; d_call: TRBD1; clone_size: -; j_call: TRBJ1-2; cdr3_nt: TGCAGCGTCGATGATCCAGGGGGCCGGGACTATGGCTACACCTTC; cdr3_aa: CSVDDPGGRDYGYTF
v_call: TRBV6-1; d_call: TRBD1; clone_size: few; j_call: TRBJ1-1; cdr3_nt: TGTGCCAGCAGTCGGGACAGGGGCTGGAACACTGAAGCTTTCTTT; cdr3_aa: CASSRDRGWNTEAFF
v_call: TRBV7-9; d_call: -; clone_size: -; j_call: TRBJ2-6; cdr3_nt: TGTGCCAGCAGCCCCGGGGGGGCCAACGTCCTGACTTTC; cdr3_aa: CASSPGGANVLTF
v_call: TRBV18; d_call: TRBD2; clone_size: -; j_call: TRBJ2-1; cdr3_nt: TGTGCCAGCTCACGGACTAGCGGGGGTAATGAGCAGTTCTTC; cdr3_aa: CASSRTSGGNEQFF
v_call: TRBV27; d_call: TRBD1; clone_size: once; j_call: TRBJ1-1; cdr3_nt: TGTGCCAGCAGTCAGGGACAGGGGTCACTGAACACTGGAGCTTTCTTT; cdr3_aa: CASSQGQGSLNTGAFF
v_call: TRBV3-1; d_call: -; clone_size: many; j_call: TRBJ1-1; cdr3_nt: TGTGCCAGCAGCAAAGGGGGTTGGGGATCAGCTTTCTTT; cdr3_aa: CASSKGGWGSAFF
v_call: TRBV7-9; d_call: -; clone_size: -; j_call: TRBJ1-4; cdr3_nt: TGTGCCAGCAGCTCCTACGAACAGCGTAATGAAAAACTGTTTTTT; cdr3_aa: CASSSYEQRNEKLFF
v_call: TRBV30; d_call: -; clone_size: -; j_call: TRBJ2-3; cdr3_nt: TGTGCCTGGAGTGGCCCCCCCGAGACTAGAGGGGGGAACACAGATACGCAGTATTTT; cdr3_aa: CAWSGPPETRGGNTDTQYF
v_call: TRBV6-1; d_call: -; clone_size: few; j_call: TRBJ2-3; cdr3_nt: TGTGCCAGCAGTGATTTTGGGACCACAGATACGCAGTATTTT; cdr3_aa: CASSDFGTTDTQYF
v_call: TRBV2; d_call: -; clone_size: many; j_call: TRBJ2-7; cdr3_nt: TGTGCCAGCAGTCACCAGACTCGTGACCACGTCTCCTACGAGCAGTACTTC; cdr3_aa: CASSHQTRDHVSYEQYF
v_call: TRBV4-1; d_call: -; clone_size: -; j_call: TRBJ1-5; cdr3_nt: TGCGCCAGCAGCCAAGAGGGGACATATCAGCCCCAGCATTTT; cdr3_aa: CASSQEGTYQPQHF
v_call: TRBV3-1; d_call: -; clone_size: few; j_call: TRBJ1-2; cdr3_nt: TGTGCCAGCAGCCAAGACCCCATTAATGGCTACACCTTC; cdr3_aa: CASSQDPINGYTF
v_call: TRBV6-4; d_call: -; clone_size: -; j_call: TRBJ2-2; cdr3_nt: TGTGCCAGCGCTAAGGAGGGGGCGAGGACCGGGGAGCTGTTTTTT; cdr3_aa: CASAKEGARTGELFF
v_call: TRBV6-1; d_call: -; clone_size: -; j_call: TRBJ2-4; cdr3_nt: TGTGCCAGCAGAGGACTAGCCAAAAACATTCAGTACTTC; cdr3_aa: CASRGLAKNIQYF